This TCR beta chain was recovered during a study of response to subunit inactivated influenza vaccine. TCRdb recomputed calls from the RT-PCR reads with MiXCR, one row per CDR3 protein. The sample lists some 570,000 distinct CDR3 sequences, 11% seen once, with 8% to 13% in the top ten. The CDR3 spans 15 residues. Trimming cost V 3 bases and J 5 bases, with 11 bases left between them. Germline V CDR1 and CDR2: SGHVS, FQNEAQ. This clonotype occurred many times. Another study also made use of these data, one on T cells expressing NK-cell markers. That report adds: Synthesis of TCR beta cDNA relied on 5'RACE template switching carrying UMIs. One of the eight sequenced donors was seronegative, whereas the other seven were HCMV-seropositive. Restriction of sorting to alpha-beta TCR T cells was accomplished in several experiments using an anti-gamma-delta TCR antibody. NKG2C+ dominant clonotype frequencies in five to seven donors were about 1.0-7.0% of CD8+ T cells.

The sample here was PBMCs from blood, taken on the day of vaccination. The TCR originated in a middle-aged man who received an inactivated influenza vaccine. The rearrangement uses TRBV7-8 and TRBJ1-6, with D tentatively TRBD1 (6 bases). The DNA of the CDR3 is TGTGCCAGCAGCTTTCAGACAGGAGATAATTCACCCCTCCACTTT. It specifies CASSFQTGDNSPLHF. The full variable domain, with the rest looked up from reference TRBV7-8 and TRBJ1-6, is GAGVSQSPRYKVAKRGQDVALRCDPISGHVSLFWYQQALGQGPEFLTYFQNEAQLDKSGLPSDRFFAERPEGSVSTLKIQRTQQEDSAVYLCASSFQTGDNSPLHFGNGTRLTVT.